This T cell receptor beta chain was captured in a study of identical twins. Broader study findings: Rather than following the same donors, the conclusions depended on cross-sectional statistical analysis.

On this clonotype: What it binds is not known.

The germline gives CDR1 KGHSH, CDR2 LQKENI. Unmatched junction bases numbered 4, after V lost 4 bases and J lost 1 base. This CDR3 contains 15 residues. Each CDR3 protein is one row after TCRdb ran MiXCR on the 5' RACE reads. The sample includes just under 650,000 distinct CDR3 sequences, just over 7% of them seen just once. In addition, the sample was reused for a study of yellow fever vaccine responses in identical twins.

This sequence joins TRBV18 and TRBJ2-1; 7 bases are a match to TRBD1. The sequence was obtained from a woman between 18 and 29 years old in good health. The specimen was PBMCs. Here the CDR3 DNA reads TGTGCCAGCTCACGGACAGGAAAGTCCTACAATGAGCAGTTCTTC. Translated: CASSRTGKSYNEQFF.